This record looks at one T cell receptor (beta chain) sequence and its context. This sample was taken from a study of blood T cell repertoires in COVID-19. On the study more broadly: Collection of acute and convalescent COVID-19 samples took place in the United States, Italy and Spain.

Original processing methods: Amplified reference gene primers provided the basis for estimating nucleated cell counts. The table came from immunoSEQ multiplex PCR; TCRdb's copy has only in-frame clones and leaves some out. D and trimming were read from the DNA, whereas the V and J calls and clone size are those reported in that table. The sample carries 230,000 or so clones, about 88% recorded once. What was sequenced was peripheral blood. The source of this sequence is a man between 35 and 55 years old with active or convalescent COVID-19.

CDR3 protein: CSCSAQDRGYTEAFF. DNA of the CDR3: TGTTCTTGCTCCGCACAGGACAGGGGATACACTGAAGCTTTCTTT. The chain is built from TRBV19 and TRBJ1-1; 9 bases align to TRBD1. Germline CDR1 and CDR2: LNHDA and SQIVND (reference sequence). This CDR3 is built from 15 residues.